The 13 T cell receptor beta chains given below trace back to one sample, sequenced in a study of cytomegalovirus exposure and HLA in healthy donors (dated by TCRdb to between 2016 and 2019). The library was generated by the immunoSEQ multiplex PCR assay. In its TCRdb copy, this immuneACCESS table keeps in-frame sequences only and misses some clones. Where compared with another copy, unresolved V genes explain less than half of these, and the others have no known cause. Within this sample are approximately 210,000 clones, with about 82% of them counted one time only. Roughly 1.5% of the sample is in the top ten clones. The sequencing input was PBMCs. These receptors were obtained from a woman in her late teens or twenties in good health and CMV-seronegative.

V is TRBV6-1 and J is TRBJ2-5; D may be TRBD2 (6 bases). V lost 6 bases and J 4 bases, leaving 18 bases between the germline ends. Germline V gene lookup returns CDR1 MNHNS and CDR2 SASEGT. This CDR3 contains 15 residues. In nucleotides, the CDR3 is TGTGCCAGCAGGCCCGGACTATTACCAGGAGAGACCCAGTACTTC. Encoded protein: CASRPGLLPGETQYF.

The CDR3: CASSLNGGADTQYF. The CDR3 nucleotides are TGTGCCAGCAGCTTAAACGGGGGGGCAGATACGCAGTATTTT. This chain connects TRBV7-9 to TRBJ2-3; 8 bases line up with TRBD2. Germline V gives CDR1 SEHNR, CDR2 FQNEAQ (reference sequence). The CDR3 runs to 14 residues. V was clipped by 2 bases and J by 4 bases; unmatched bases: 2.

The V gene is TRBV4-1, the J gene TRBJ2-5; D gene ambiguous. Trimming pared 0 bases from V and 0 bases from J, leaving 11 bases between. Germline V gives CDR1 MGHRA, CDR2 YSYEKL. The CDR3 contains 16 residues. The CDR3 nucleotides read TGCGCCAGCAGCCAAGATCGAGGCTTCAACCAAGAGACCCAGTACTTC. This sequence encodes CASSQDRGFNQETQYF.

This chain uses TRBV7-2 with TRBJ1-1; 7 bases map to TRBD1. The CDR3 loop spans 15 amino acids. The V and J ends lost 3 bases and 7 bases, in that order; junction bases with no gene match: 11. In germline, CDR1 is SGHTA, CDR2 FQGNSA. The CDR3 loop is CASSFAGTGANEAFF. CDR3 nucleotide sequence: TGTGCCAGCAGCTTCGCCGGCACAGGGGCCAATGAAGCTTTCTTT.

Only one count was recorded for this clone. This chain joins TRBV4-2 and TRBJ2-4, with D possibly being TRBD2 (5 bases). The CDR3 extends over 14 amino acids. V was shortened by 2 bases and J by 6 bases, with 11 bases between the two germline ends. Germline loops: CDR1 LGHNA, CDR2 YNFKEQ. The CDR3 spells CASSQSGEGNIQYF. As DNA, the CDR3 is TGTGCCAGCAGCCAATCCGGCGAGGGAAACATTCAGTACTTC.

This rearrangement joins TRBV2 to TRBJ2-7; D possibly corresponds to TRBD2 (5 bases). CDR1 and CDR2 from the germline V gene are SNHLY and FYNNEI. The CDR3 has 14 residues. Trimming stripped 3 bases from V and 0 bases from J, with 9 bases between. CDR3 in amino acids: CASSDTRGSYEQYF. The CDR3 DNA is TGTGCCAGCAGTGATACTCGGGGCTCCTACGAGCAGTACTTC. Variable domain in full (rest from reference TRBV2 and TRBJ2-7): EPEVTQTPSHQVTQMGQEVILRCVPISNHLYFYWYRQILGQKVEFLVSFYNNEISEKSEIFDDQFSVERPDGSNFTLKIRSTKLEDSAMYFCASSDTRGSYEQYFGPGTRLTVT.

This clone was observed a single time. The chain is built from TRBV9 and TRBJ1-1; D might be TRBD1 (5 bases). Per germline, CDR1 SGDLS and CDR2 YYNGEE. The CDR3 contains 14 residues. The V end was cut by 1 base, the J end by 3 bases, with 10 bases between. CDR3 sequence: CASSVNPGHTEAFF. For the CDR3, the DNA is TGTGCCAGCAGCGTAAATCCAGGGCACACTGAAGCTTTCTTT.

The chain links TRBV7-3 to TRBJ2-7; 8 nucleotides match TRBD2. The junction had 10 bases not matched to a gene; V was cut back by 5 bases and J by 1 base. There are 16 residues in the CDR3. Germline CDR1 reads SGHTA; CDR2 reads FQGTGA. This CDR3 reads CASSKQGLVASYEQYF. CDR3 bases: TGTGCCAGCAGCAAGCAGGGACTAGTCGCTTCCTACGAGCAGTACTTC.

The genes are TRBV5-1 and TRBJ2-2, with TRBD2 identical over 9 bases. From germline, CDR1 is SGHRS and CDR2 YFSETQ. The V gene end was trimmed by 4 bases and the J gene end by 4 bases; junction bases not matched to a gene: 2. The CDR3 runs 14 residues. The CDR3 sequence is CASSVAGATGELFF. The CDR3 bases are TGCGCCAGCAGCGTAGCGGGAGCCACCGGGGAGCTGTTTTTT.

The chain uses TRBV5-4 and TRBJ1-2; D is unresolved. Germline CDR1 SGHNT, CDR2 YYREEE (reference sequence). The ends were cut back, 2 bases at V and 7 bases at J, with 9 bases in the middle. This CDR3 has 12 residues. The CDR3 loop is CASSFVGSGYTF. CDR3 coding DNA: TGTGCCAGCAGCTTTGTGGGCTCTGGCTACACCTTC.

The chain employs TRBV4-1 and TRBJ2-7; 10 bases are shared with TRBD2. V shed 4 bases, J shed 2 bases, and the junction held 5 bases outside the gene matches. CDR1 and CDR2 from the germline V gene are MGHRA and YSYEKL. The CDR3 spans 15 residues. CDR3 nucleotide sequence: TGCGCCAGCAGCCCCGGACTAGCGGATACCTACGAGCAGTACTTC. Its protein is CASSPGLADTYEQYF.

CDR3 loop: CASTSGVSRSYEQYF. In DNA form, the CDR3 reads TGTGCCAGTACCTCAGGGGTCAGTAGGTCCTACGAGCAGTACTTC. The chain combines TRBV19 with TRBJ2-7; D may be TRBD1 (6 bases). V lost 7 bases and J lost 1, with 17 bases in between. The CDR3 consists of 15 residues. Germline assignment: CDR1 LNHDA and CDR2 SQIVND (reference sequence).

This chain uses TRBV5-4 with TRBJ2-3; the match to TRBD1 covers 9 bases. The CDR3 length is 15 residues. J lost 5 bases, V lost 1 base, and 5 bases had no gene match. The germline CDR1 and CDR2 sequences are SGHNT and YYREEE (reference sequence). The chain's CDR3 is CASSLNRGLVDTQYF. In DNA form, the CDR3 reads TGTGCCAGCAGCTTGAACAGGGGGCTAGTAGATACGCAGTATTTT.